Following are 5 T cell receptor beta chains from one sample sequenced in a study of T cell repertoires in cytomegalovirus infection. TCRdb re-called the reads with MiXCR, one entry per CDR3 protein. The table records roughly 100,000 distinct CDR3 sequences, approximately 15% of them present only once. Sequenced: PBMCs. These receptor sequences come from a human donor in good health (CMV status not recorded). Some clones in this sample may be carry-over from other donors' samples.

The CDR3 nucleotides are TGCAGTGCTAGCCCGCCCAGGAACACCGGGGAGCTGTTTTTT. This sequence encodes CSASPPRNTGELFF. This sequence joins TRBV20-1 and TRBJ2-2; no clear D. Germline CDR1 reads DFQATT; CDR2 reads SNEGSKA (reference sequence). V lost 3 bases to trimming and J lost 1 base, with 9 bases between them. The CDR3 extends over 14 amino acids.

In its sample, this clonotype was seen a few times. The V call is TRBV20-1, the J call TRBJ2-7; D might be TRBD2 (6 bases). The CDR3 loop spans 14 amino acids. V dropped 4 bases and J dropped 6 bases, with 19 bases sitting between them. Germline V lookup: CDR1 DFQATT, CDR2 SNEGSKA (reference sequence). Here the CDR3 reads CSAISSGYPFEQYF. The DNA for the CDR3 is TGCAGTGCTATTTCGAGCGGGTACCCTTTCGAGCAGTACTTC.

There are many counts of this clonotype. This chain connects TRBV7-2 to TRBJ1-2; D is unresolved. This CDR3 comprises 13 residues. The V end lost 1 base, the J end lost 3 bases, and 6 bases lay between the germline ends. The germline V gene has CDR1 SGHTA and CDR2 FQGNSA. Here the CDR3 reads CASSLGADYGYTF. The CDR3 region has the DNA TGTGCCAGCAGCTTAGGGGCTGACTATGGCTACACCTTC.

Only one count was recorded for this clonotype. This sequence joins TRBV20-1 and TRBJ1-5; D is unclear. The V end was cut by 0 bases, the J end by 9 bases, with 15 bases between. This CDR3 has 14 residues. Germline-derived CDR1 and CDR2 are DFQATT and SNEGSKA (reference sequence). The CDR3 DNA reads TGCAGTGCTAGAGATGGGCGGGTCGGCGGGCCCCAGCATTTT. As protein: CSARDGRVGGPQHF.

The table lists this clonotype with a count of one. The CDR3 is CSVTWTGGADTQYF. The CDR3, as DNA: TGCAGCGTTACCTGGACAGGAGGGGCAGATACGCAGTATTTT. The chain links TRBV29-1 to TRBJ2-3; a weak D match, TRBD1 (7 bases). Deletions cut 5 bases from V and 4 bases from J, with 16 bases between. The CDR3 has 14 residues. Germline V CDR1 and CDR2: SQVTM, ANQGSEA.